The 26 T cell receptor beta chains below were found in one sample sequenced in a study of T cell responses to AZD1222 COVID-19 vaccine. Produced via immunoSEQ multiplex PCR; TCRdb's table is partial and in-frame only. This table has 80,000 to 100,000 clones, about 88% appearing once. The starting material was peripheral blood, obtained on day 0 of AZD1222 vaccination. These receptor sequences come from an adult in good health.

The chain combines TRBV7-6 with TRBJ2-1, with D possibly matching TRBD2 (6 bases). Germline V gene lookup returns CDR1 SGHVS and CDR2 FNYEAQ. The CDR3 extends over 16 amino acids. V lost 2 bases to trimming and J lost 7 bases, with 18 bases between them. The CDR3 sequence is CASSLTWGRTKNEQFF. The CDR3 DNA reads TGTGCCAGCAGCTTAACCTGGGGACGGACTAAAAATGAGCAGTTCTTC. Full variable domain (missing parts from reference TRBV7-6 and TRBJ2-1): GAGVSQSPRYKVTKRGQDVALRCDPISGHVSLYWYRQALGQGPEFLTYFNYEAQQDKSGLPNDRFSAERPEGSISTLTIQRTEQRDSAMYRCASSLTWGRTKNEQFFGPGTRLTVL.

The chain couples TRBV6-5 to TRBJ2-7; 8 nucleotides line up with TRBD1. Germline V gives CDR1 MNHEY, CDR2 SVGAGI. CDR3 size: 14 residues. The ends lost 7 bases at V and 3 bases at J; junction bases unmatched: 8. In DNA, the CDR3 is TGTGCCAGCACCCTGGACAGGGCCATCTACGAGCAGTACTTC. Translated, it gives CASTLDRAIYEQYF.

The V gene is TRBV2, the J gene TRBJ2-2; the match to TRBD1 covers 8 bases. The germline CDR1 and CDR2 sequences are SNHLY and FYNNEI. V dropped 4 bases and J dropped 2; count of bases not matched to a gene: 3. The CDR3 extends over 15 amino acids. The chain's CDR3 is CASSGGTGNTGELFF. The CDR3 DNA reads as TGTGCCAGCAGTGGCGGGACAGGCAACACCGGGGAGCTGTTTTTT.

V is TRBV19 and J is TRBJ2-7, with 9 bases fitting TRBD1. The CDR3 runs to 16 residues. V dropped 0 bases and J dropped 4; count of bases not matched to a gene: 7. From germline, CDR1 is LNHDA and CDR2 SQIVND (reference sequence). As DNA, the CDR3 is TGTGCCAGTAGTATAGATGGACAGGGGACGTGGTACGAGCAGTACTTC. Encoded protein: CASSIDGQGTWYEQYF.

This clone was found once. V is TRBV9 and J is TRBJ2-2; 13 bases map to TRBD2. The CDR3 has 16 amino acids. Germline CDR1 and CDR2: SGDLS and YYNGEE. Trimming removed 4 bases from V and 6 bases from J; junction bases left unmatched: 6. CDR3 nucleotides: TGTGCCAGCAGCCCCCCGGGACTAGCGGGGTCCGGGGAGCTGTTTTTT. Residues: CASSPPGLAGSGELFF. The variable domain in full, completed from reference TRBV9 and TRBJ2-2, reads DSGVTQTPKHLITATGQRVTLRCSPRSGDLSVYWYQQSLDQGLQFLIQYYNGEERAKGNILERFSAQQFPDLHSELNLSSLELGDSALYFCASSPPGLAGSGELFFGEGSRLTVL.

The rearrangement joins TRBV7-8 to TRBJ1-6, with 8 bases aligning to TRBD1. The V gene end was trimmed by 1 base and the J gene end by 0 bases; junction bases not matched to a gene: 5. Per the germline V gene, CDR1 is SGHVS and CDR2 is FQNEAQ. This CDR3 has 18 residues. CDR3: CASSLVGQAGSYNSPLHF. The CDR3 nucleotides are TGTGCCAGCAGCTTAGTGGGACAGGCCGGCTCCTATAATTCACCCCTCCACTTT.

The chain combines TRBV9 with TRBJ2-1, with no clear D. V lost 3 bases and J lost 10, with 14 bases in between. This CDR3 contains 13 residues. In germline, CDR1 is SGDLS, CDR2 YYNGEE. CDR3 nucleotides: TGTGCCAGCAGCGCCAACTCCCTCGGCGAGCAGTTCTTC. Its translation is CASSANSLGEQFF.

In DNA form, the CDR3 reads TGTGCCAGCAGCAGCGACAGAGACACTGAAGCTTTCTTT. Translating gives CASSSDRDTEAFF. The chain has TRBV7-3 and TRBJ1-1, with D possibly TRBD1 on 5 matching bases. Germline-derived CDR1 and CDR2 are SGHTA and FQGTGA. The CDR3 sequence is 13 residues long. The germline V and J ends were trimmed by 5 bases and 3 bases, with 10 bases remaining between them.

V is TRBV7-6 and J is TRBJ2-3; 14 bases map to TRBD2. Trimming cost V 4 bases and J 4 bases; bases outside gene matches: 4. CDR1 SGHVS and CDR2 FNYEAQ come from the germline V gene. The CDR3 spans 16 residues. CDR3 sequence: CASSYLTSGGADTQYF. The CDR3 DNA reads TGTGCCAGCAGCTACCTGACTAGCGGGGGGGCAGATACGCAGTATTTT.

The chain carries TRBV27 and TRBJ1-1, with D maybe TRBD1 (5 bases). The CDR3 runs to 14 residues. Germline CDR1 MNHEY, CDR2 SMNVEV (reference sequence). Trimming removed 2 bases at V and 1 base at J, with 8 bases between. The CDR3 bases are TGTGCCAGCAGTTTAAGACAGCAGAACACTGAAGCTTTCTTT. It is translated as CASSLRQQNTEAFF.

The rearrangement uses TRBV11-1 and TRBJ2-2; the D call may be TRBD1 or TRBD2 (5 bases each). Germline lookup yields CDR1 SGHAT and CDR2 FQDESV (reference sequence). The CDR3 has 14 residues. V lost 5 bases and J lost 5, with 12 bases in between. In DNA, the CDR3 is TGTGCCAGCAGCCGGGACGCCTCAACCGGGGAGCTGTTTTTT. Translation gives CASSRDASTGELFF. The full variable domain, its missing parts supplied by reference TRBV11-1 and TRBJ2-2, is EAEVAQSPRYKITEKSQAVAFWCDPISGHATLYWYRQILGQGPELLVQFQDESVVDDSQLPKDRFSAERLKGVDSTLKIQPAELGDSAMYLCASSRDASTGELFFGEGSRLTVL.

This sequence joins TRBV5-1 and TRBJ1-6, with TRBD1 matching over 7 bases. Germline CDR1 is SGHRS and CDR2 is YFSETQ. The CDR3 contains 14 residues. The J segment lost 6 bases and the V segment lost 3 bases, leaving 3 bases of the junction unmatched. CDR3 bases: TGCGCCAGCAGCTCGGGACAGCCTAATTCACCCCTCCACTTT. It encodes CASSSGQPNSPLHF.

The genes are TRBV5-8 and TRBJ2-6; perhaps TRBD2 as D (5 bases). The CDR3 is 16 amino acids. CDR1 and CDR2 (germline): SGHTS, YDEGEE. V lost 1 base to trimming and J lost 0 bases, with 8 bases between them. The DNA of the CDR3 is TGTGCCAGCAGCTTGTCCGGGGACTCTGGGGCCAACGTCCTGACTTTC. The encoded protein is CASSLSGDSGANVLTF.

This clone was counted once. The chain combines TRBV2 with TRBJ1-3; D is possibly TRBD1 (6 bases). In germline, CDR1 is SNHLY, CDR2 FYNNEI. CDR3 length equals 15 residues. V lost 6 bases, J lost 4 bases, and 16 bases lay in between. CDR3: CASRNARTAGNTIYF. The CDR3 region has the DNA TGTGCCAGCAGGAACGCGAGGACAGCCGGAAACACCATATATTTT. The full variable domain, in which reference TRBV2 and TRBJ1-3 provide the parts outside the CDR3, is EPEVTQTPSHQVTQMGQEVILRCVPISNHLYFYWYRQILGQKVEFLVSFYNNEISEKSEIFDDQFSVERPDGSNFTLKIRSTKLEDSAMYFCASRNARTAGNTIYFGEGSWLTVV.

Only a few counts were recorded for this clone. This sequence joins TRBV6-5 and TRBJ1-5; the D gene is possibly TRBD1 (5 bases). There are 14 residues in the CDR3. The germline gives CDR1 MNHEY, CDR2 SVGAGI. Trimming took off 5 bases at V and 2 bases at J, with 10 bases between the two ends. The CDR3 sequence: CASSQGGGNQPQHF. DNA for the CDR3: TGTGCCAGCAGTCAGGGAGGGGGCAATCAGCCCCAGCATTTT.

V and J are TRBV6-5 and TRBJ2-1, with 10 nucleotides matching TRBD2. CDR1 and CDR2 (germline): MNHEY, SVGAGI. V gave up 6 bases and J gave up 4 bases; unmatched junction bases: 6. The CDR3 is 15 amino acids. In nucleotides, the CDR3 is TGTGCCAGCAGCCTAAGCGGGGGGGCTTACAATGAGCAGTTCTTC. Translating gives CASSLSGGAYNEQFF.

The chain links TRBV6-5 to TRBJ2-1; no clear D gene. This CDR3 region has 13 residues. The germline V gene encodes CDR1 MNHEY and CDR2 SVGAGI. Trimming took off 6 bases at V and 8 bases at J, with 14 bases between the two ends. The CDR3 protein is CASSNPTQDEQFF. As DNA, the CDR3 is TGTGCCAGCAGCAACCCCACCCAGGATGAGCAGTTCTTC.

The genes are TRBV28 and TRBJ2-7; TRBD1 agrees at 9 bases. Germline CDR1 is MDHEN and CDR2 is SYDVKM. The trim removed 6 bases at V and 7 bases at J, leaving 13 bases unmatched. CDR3 size: 15 residues. CDR3 in amino acids: CASSHPIQGASEQYF. CDR3 coding DNA: TGTGCCAGCAGCCACCCGATACAGGGGGCGAGTGAGCAGTACTTC.

The DNA of the CDR3 is TGTGCCTGGAGTGTATCTGGGGGCAGCACTGAAGCTTTCTTT. It specifies CAWSVSGGSTEAFF. The V and J genes are TRBV30 and TRBJ1-1, with D possibly TRBD1 on 6 matching bases. CDR1 and CDR2 (germline): GTSNPN, SVGIG (reference sequence). With 0 bases removed from V and 4 bases from J, the gap between germline ends came to 12 bases. CDR3 length: 14 residues.

The chain is built from TRBV12-3 or TRBV12-4 and TRBJ2-2; no clear D. Trimming pared 5 bases from V and 6 bases from J, leaving 10 bases between. The CDR3 is 13 amino acids. CDR3 coding DNA: TGTGCCAGCAGTCTGACTCATCCCGGGGAGCTGTTTTTT. Translation gives CASSLTHPGELFF.

This clone showed up just once. The chain is built from TRBV15 and TRBJ2-7; TRBD1 agrees at 8 bases. The length of the CDR3 is 16 residues. V trimming: 0 bases; J trimming: 0 bases; junction bases outside the gene matches: 4. The germline V gene has CDR1 LNHNV and CDR2 YYDKDF (reference sequence). CDR3 sequence: CATSRDWGQDSYEQYF. CDR3 nucleotide sequence: TGTGCCACCAGCAGAGATTGGGGACAGGACTCCTACGAGCAGTACTTC.

The V gene is TRBV7-9, the J gene TRBJ1-1; D is uncertain. Germline values: CDR1 SEHNR, CDR2 FQNEAQ (reference sequence). The CDR3 has 13 residues. V was cut by 2 bases and J by 8 bases, with 12 bases left in between. CDR3 sequence reads: CASSLSVIGEAFF. The CDR3 DNA reads TGTGCCAGCAGCTTATCTGTTATCGGGGAAGCTTTCTTT.

This chain joins TRBV5-4 and TRBJ2-3; possible D gene TRBD1, 7 bases. CDR1 and CDR2 from the germline V gene are SGHNT and YYREEE (reference sequence). V lost 4 bases and J lost 0, with 15 bases in between. The CDR3 is 16 amino acids. Here the CDR3 DNA reads TGTGCCAGCAGCGGGGGGACAGCACCTAGCACAGATACGCAGTATTTT. This sequence encodes CASSGGTAPSTDTQYF.

The V gene is TRBV12-3 or TRBV12-4, the J gene TRBJ1-2; TRBD1 matches at 8 bases. Losses at the gene ends were 5 bases for V and 7 bases for J; bases not matched to a gene: 6. This CDR3 region has 13 residues. DNA for the CDR3: TGTGCCAGCAGTCTTAGGACAGGGTTTGGCTACACCTTC. It encodes CASSLRTGFGYTF.

This sequence joins TRBV10-3 and TRBJ2-7; 11 bases match TRBD2. The CDR3 runs 14 residues. CDR1 and CDR2 from the germline V gene are ENHRY and SYGVKD. V gave up 9 bases and J gave up 6 bases; unmatched junction bases: 10. CDR3 loop: CAINLSGGASEQYF. The CDR3 DNA reads TGTGCCATTAACCTTAGCGGGGGGGCATCCGAGCAGTACTTC.

DNA for the CDR3: TGTGCTAGTGGCCTTACAGGGGCTGGAAACACCATATATTTT. It codes for CASGLTGAGNTIYF. The chain is built from TRBV12-5 and TRBJ1-3; 7 nucleotides align to TRBD1. This CDR3 contains 14 residues. The germline CDR1 and CDR2 sequences are LGHNT and FRNRAP. Trimming cost V 6 bases and J 2 bases; bases outside gene matches: 4.